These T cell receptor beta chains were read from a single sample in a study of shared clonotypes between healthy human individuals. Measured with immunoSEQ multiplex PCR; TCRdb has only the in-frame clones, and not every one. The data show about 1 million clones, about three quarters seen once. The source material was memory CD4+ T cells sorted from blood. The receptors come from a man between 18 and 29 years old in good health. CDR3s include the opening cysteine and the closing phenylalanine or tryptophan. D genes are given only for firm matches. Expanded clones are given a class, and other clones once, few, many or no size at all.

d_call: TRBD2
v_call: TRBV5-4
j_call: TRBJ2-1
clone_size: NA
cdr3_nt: TGTGCCAGCAGCTTGGCCTCCGGACTAGCGGGAGTGGATGAGCAGTTCTTC
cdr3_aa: CASSLASGLAGVDEQFF

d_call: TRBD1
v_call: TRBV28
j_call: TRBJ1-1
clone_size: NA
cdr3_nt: TGTGCCAGCAGTGGACAGGGGGCGATTGAAGCTTTCTTT
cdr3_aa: CASSGQGAIEAFF

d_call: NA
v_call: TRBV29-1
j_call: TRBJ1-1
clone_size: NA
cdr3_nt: TGCAGCGTCGCACTTTTAATCCGGGCCGAAGCTTTCTTT
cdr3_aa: CSVALLIRAEAFF

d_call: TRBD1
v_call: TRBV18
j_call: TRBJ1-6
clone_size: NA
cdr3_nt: TGTGCCAGCTCACGGACAGGAAACTATAATTCACCCCTCCACTTT
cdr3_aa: CASSRTGNYNSPLHF

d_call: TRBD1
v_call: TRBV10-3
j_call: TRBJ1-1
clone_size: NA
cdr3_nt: TGTGCCATCAGTGGAGGGACAGGGAACACTGAAGCTTTCTTT
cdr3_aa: CAISGGTGNTEAFF

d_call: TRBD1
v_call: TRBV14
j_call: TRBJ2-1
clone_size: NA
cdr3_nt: TGTGCCAGCAGCCAAGGCCCCCAGGGGGCGATCAATGAGCAGTTCTTC
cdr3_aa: CASSQGPQGAINEQFF

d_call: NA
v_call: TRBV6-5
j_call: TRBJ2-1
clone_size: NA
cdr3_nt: TGTGCCAGCAGTTACGGGGCCCCCGAAAGCCTGTTCTTC
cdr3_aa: CASSYGAPESLFF

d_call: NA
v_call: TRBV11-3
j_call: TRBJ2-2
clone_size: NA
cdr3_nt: TGTGCCAGCAGCTTAGAGACCAGGGGCACCGGGGAGCTGTTTTTT
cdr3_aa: CASSLETRGTGELFF

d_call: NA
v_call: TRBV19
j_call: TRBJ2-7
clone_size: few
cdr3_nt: TGTGCCAGTAGTCACGGGACATCCTCCTACGAGCAGTACTTC
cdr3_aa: CASSHGTSSYEQYF

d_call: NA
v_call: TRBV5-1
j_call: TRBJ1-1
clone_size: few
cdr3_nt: TGCGCCAGCAGCTTGGGAAGGGGATCCACTGAAGCTTTCTTT
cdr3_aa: CASSLGRGSTEAFF

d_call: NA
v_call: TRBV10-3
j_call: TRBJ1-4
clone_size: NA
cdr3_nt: TGTGCCATCAACGGAGACAGTCGATGGGGACTGTTTTTT
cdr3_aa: CAINGDSRWGLFF

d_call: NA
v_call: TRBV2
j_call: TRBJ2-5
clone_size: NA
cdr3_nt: TGTGCCAGCACGTATGTACAAGAGACCCAGTACTTC
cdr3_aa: CASTYVQETQYF

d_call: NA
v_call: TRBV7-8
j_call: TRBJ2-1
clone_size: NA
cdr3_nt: TGTGCCAGCAGCTTCGCTTCCGGGCTTTACAATGAGCAGTTCTTC
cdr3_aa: CASSFASGLYNEQFF

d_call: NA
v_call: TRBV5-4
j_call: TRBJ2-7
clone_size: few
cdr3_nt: TGTGCCAGCAGCTTGGTTGGGACAGCCCAGGGGGGGCAGTACTTC
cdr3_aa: CASSLVGTAQGGQYF

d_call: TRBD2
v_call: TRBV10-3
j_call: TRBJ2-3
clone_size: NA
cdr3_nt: TGTGCCATCAGTGTCGGTAGCGGGACTAGCACAGATACGCAGTATTTT
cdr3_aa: CAISVGSGTSTDTQYF

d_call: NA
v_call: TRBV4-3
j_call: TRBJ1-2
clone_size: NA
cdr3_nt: TGCGCCAGCAGCCAAGATACAGCCTCCTATGGCTACACCTTC
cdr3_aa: CASSQDTASYGYTF

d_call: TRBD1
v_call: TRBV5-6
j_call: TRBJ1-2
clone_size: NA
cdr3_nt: TGTGCCAGCAGGTACGACAGGGCCTATGGCTACACCTTC
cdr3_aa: CASRYDRAYGYTF

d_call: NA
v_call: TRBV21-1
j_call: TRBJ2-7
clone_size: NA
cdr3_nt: TGTGCCAGCAGCAAAGCACCAGTTTCCTACGAGCAGTACTTC
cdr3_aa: CASSKAPVSYEQYF

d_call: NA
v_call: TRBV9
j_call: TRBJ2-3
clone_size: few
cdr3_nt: TGTGCCAGCAGCGTAGATGGGACTAGCACAGATACGCAGTATTTT
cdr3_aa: CASSVDGTSTDTQYF

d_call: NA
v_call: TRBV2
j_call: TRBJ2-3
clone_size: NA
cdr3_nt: TGTGCCAGCAGTCTGAGAGACACAGATACGCAGTATTTT
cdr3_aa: CASSLRDTDTQYF

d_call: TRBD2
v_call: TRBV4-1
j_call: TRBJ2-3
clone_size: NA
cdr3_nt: TGCGCCAGCAGCCGCAACCTAGCGGGAGACACAGATACGCAGTATTTT
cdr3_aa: CASSRNLAGDTDTQYF

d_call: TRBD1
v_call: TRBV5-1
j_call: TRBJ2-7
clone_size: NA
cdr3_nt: TGCGCCAGCAGCTTGGTCCCGGGACAGGGTTATGTCGAGCAGTACTTC
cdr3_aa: CASSLVPGQGYVEQYF

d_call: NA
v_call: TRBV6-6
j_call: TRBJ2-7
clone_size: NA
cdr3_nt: TGTGCCAGCAACCGCCCAGGGGGGCCCTCCTACGAGCAGTACTTC
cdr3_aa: CASNRPGGPSYEQYF

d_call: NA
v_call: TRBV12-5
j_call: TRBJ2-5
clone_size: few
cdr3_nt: TGTGCTAGTGGTTCCCGGGACAAGGAGGAGACCCAGTACTTC
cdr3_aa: CASGSRDKEETQYF

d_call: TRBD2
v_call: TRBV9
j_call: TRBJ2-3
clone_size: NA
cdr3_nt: TGTGCCAGCAGCGTGACTAGCGGGGGGGATACGCAGTATTTT
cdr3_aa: CASSVTSGGDTQYF

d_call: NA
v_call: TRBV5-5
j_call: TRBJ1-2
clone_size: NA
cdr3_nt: TGTGCCAGCAGCGGGACACTCAACTATGGCTACACCTTC
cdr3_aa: CASSGTLNYGYTF

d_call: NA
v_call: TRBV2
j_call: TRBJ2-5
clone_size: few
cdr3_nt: TGTGCCAGCAGAAGGGGCAGAGAGACCCAGTACTTC
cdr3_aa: CASRRGRETQYF

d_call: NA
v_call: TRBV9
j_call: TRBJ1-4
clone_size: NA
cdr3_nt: TGTGCCAGCAGCGCGGGGGCAACTAATGAAAAACTGTTTTTT
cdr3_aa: CASSAGATNEKLFF

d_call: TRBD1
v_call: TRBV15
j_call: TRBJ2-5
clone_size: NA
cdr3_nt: TGTGCCACCAGCGGGGGACAGGGCTGGGAGACCCAGTACTTC
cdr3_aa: CATSGGQGWETQYF

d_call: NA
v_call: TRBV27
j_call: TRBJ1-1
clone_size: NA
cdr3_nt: TGTGCCAGCAGTTTGAAGGGTGAGGCTTTCTTT
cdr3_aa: CASSLKGEAFF

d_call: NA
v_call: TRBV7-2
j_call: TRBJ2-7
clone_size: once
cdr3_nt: TGTGCCAGCAGCTTAGACCTTGGCGAGCAGTACTTC
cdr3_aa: CASSLDLGEQYF

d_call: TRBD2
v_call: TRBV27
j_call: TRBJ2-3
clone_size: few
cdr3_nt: TGTGCCAGCAGTCGGCGGGCTAGCGGGGGTACTAGCACAGATACGCAGTATTTT
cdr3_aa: CASSRRASGGTSTDTQYF

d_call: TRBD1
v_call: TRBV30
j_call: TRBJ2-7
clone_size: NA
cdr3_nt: TGTGCCCTGAGGACAGGTCCCTACGAGCAGTACTTC
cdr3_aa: CALRTGPYEQYF

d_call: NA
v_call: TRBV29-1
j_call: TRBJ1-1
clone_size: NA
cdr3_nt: TGCAGCGTTGTTAACGGGAACACTGAAGCTTTCTTT
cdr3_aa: CSVVNGNTEAFF

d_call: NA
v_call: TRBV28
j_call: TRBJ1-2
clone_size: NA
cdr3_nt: TGTGCCAGCAGTTTGTCAGTACAGGGCTACTATGGCTACACCTTC
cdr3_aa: CASSLSVQGYYGYTF

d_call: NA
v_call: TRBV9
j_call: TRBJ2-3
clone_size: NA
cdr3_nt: TGTGCCAGCAGCGTAGCTCTGCTGGATACGCAGTATTTT
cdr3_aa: CASSVALLDTQYF

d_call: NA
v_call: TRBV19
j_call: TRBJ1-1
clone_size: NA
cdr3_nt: TGTGCCAGTAGTACCACGGGTGGAGGCACTGAAGCTTTCTTT
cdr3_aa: CASSTTGGGTEAFF

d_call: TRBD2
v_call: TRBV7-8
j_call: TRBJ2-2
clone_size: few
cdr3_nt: TGTGCCAGCAGTTCCCGGGAGGGCGGGGAGCTGTTTTTT
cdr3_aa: CASSSREGGELFF

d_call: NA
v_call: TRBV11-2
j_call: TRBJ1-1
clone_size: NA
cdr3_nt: TGTGCCAGCAGCTTTTCGCGGGACACTGAAGCTTTCTTT
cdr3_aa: CASSFSRDTEAFF

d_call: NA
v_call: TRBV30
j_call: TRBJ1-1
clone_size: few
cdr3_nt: TGTGCCTGGAGTGTAGGGGCCTTAGGAGCTTTCTTT
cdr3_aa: CAWSVGALGAFF

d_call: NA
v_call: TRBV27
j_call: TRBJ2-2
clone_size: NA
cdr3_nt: TGTGCCAGCAGTTTAAGTTGGCGGGGTCCCACCGGGGAGCTGTTTTTT
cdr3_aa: CASSLSWRGPTGELFF

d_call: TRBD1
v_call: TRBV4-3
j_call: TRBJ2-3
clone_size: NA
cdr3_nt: TGCGCCAGCAGCCAGAGTTCACAGGGGGCCTGGGATACGCAGTATTTT
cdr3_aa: CASSQSSQGAWDTQYF

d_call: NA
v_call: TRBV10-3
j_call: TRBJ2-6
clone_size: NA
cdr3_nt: TGTGCCACCGGGCCGGGTTCGGCTGGGGCCAACGTCCTGACTTTC
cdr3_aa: CATGPGSAGANVLTF

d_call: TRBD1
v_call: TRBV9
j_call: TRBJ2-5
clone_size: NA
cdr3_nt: TGTGCCAGCAGCGGACCCAGGGGGATGGAGACCCAGTACTTC
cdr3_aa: CASSGPRGMETQYF

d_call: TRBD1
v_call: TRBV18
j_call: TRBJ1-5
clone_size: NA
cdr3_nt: TGTGCCAGCTCATCACGGGACAGGGGAATGGGCAATCAGCCCCAGCATTTT
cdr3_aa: CASSSRDRGMGNQPQHF

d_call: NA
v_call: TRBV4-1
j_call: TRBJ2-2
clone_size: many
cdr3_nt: TGCGCCAGCAGCCAAGTTACTAGCCGGAACACCGGGGAGCTGTTTTTT
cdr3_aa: CASSQVTSRNTGELFF

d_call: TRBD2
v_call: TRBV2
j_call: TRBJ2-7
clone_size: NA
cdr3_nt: TGTGCCAGCACCACGGGGGGGACCAACGAGCAGTACTTC
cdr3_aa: CASTTGGTNEQYF

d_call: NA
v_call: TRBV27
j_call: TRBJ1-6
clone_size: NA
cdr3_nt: TGTGCCAGCAGTTTATCGGGGGTCAGTAATTCACCCCTCCACTTT
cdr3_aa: CASSLSGVSNSPLHF

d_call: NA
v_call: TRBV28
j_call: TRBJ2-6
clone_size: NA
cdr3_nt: TGTGCCAGCAGTAGTCCTAGGGGGGCCAACGTCCTGACTTTC
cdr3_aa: CASSSPRGANVLTF

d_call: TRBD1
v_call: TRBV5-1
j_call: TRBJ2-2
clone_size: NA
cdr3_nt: TGCGCCAGCAGCCCGGGACAGTACACCGGGGAGCTGTTTTTT
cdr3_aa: CASSPGQYTGELFF

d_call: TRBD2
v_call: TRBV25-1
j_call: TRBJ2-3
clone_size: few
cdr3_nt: TGTGCCAGCAGTGAATCGACTAGCGGGAGAGTAAATACGCAGTATTTT
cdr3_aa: CASSESTSGRVNTQYF

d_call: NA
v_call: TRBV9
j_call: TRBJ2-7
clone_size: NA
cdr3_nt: TGTGCCAGCAGCGTATACCGGGACCACTCCTACGAGCAGTACTTC
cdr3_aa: CASSVYRDHSYEQYF

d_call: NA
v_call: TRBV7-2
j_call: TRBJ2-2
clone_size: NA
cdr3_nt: TGTGCCAGCAGCAAGGGACACGGGAACACCGGGGAGCTGTTTTTT
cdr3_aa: CASSKGHGNTGELFF

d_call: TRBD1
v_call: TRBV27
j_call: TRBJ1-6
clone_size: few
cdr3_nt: TGTGCCAGCAGTTTAGAAGGGGGCAATTCACCCCTCCACTTT
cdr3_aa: CASSLEGGNSPLHF

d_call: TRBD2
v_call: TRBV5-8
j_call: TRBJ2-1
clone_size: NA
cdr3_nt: TGTGCCAGCAGCTGGGGTGCGGGAGGGTACAATGAGCAGTTCTTC
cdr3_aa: CASSWGAGGYNEQFF

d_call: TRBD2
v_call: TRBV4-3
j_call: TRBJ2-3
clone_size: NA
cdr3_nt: TGCGCCAGCAGCCGGTCTAGCGGGAGAGCGTTTCCCACAGATACGCAGTATTTT
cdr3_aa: CASSRSSGRAFPTDTQYF

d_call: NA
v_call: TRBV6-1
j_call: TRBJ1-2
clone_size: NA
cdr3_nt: TGTGCCAGCCCCGGGACGGCAAATGGCTACACCTTC
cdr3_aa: CASPGTANGYTF

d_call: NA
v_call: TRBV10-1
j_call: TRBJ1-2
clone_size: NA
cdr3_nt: TGCGCCAGCAGTGAGTTCGACAGAAATTTCGTCTATGGCTACACCTTC
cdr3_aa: CASSEFDRNFVYGYTF

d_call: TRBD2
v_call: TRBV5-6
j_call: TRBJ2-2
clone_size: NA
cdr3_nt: TGTGCCAGCAGCCGGGTGCTAGCGGGGAACACCGGGGAGCTGTTTTTT
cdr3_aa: CASSRVLAGNTGELFF